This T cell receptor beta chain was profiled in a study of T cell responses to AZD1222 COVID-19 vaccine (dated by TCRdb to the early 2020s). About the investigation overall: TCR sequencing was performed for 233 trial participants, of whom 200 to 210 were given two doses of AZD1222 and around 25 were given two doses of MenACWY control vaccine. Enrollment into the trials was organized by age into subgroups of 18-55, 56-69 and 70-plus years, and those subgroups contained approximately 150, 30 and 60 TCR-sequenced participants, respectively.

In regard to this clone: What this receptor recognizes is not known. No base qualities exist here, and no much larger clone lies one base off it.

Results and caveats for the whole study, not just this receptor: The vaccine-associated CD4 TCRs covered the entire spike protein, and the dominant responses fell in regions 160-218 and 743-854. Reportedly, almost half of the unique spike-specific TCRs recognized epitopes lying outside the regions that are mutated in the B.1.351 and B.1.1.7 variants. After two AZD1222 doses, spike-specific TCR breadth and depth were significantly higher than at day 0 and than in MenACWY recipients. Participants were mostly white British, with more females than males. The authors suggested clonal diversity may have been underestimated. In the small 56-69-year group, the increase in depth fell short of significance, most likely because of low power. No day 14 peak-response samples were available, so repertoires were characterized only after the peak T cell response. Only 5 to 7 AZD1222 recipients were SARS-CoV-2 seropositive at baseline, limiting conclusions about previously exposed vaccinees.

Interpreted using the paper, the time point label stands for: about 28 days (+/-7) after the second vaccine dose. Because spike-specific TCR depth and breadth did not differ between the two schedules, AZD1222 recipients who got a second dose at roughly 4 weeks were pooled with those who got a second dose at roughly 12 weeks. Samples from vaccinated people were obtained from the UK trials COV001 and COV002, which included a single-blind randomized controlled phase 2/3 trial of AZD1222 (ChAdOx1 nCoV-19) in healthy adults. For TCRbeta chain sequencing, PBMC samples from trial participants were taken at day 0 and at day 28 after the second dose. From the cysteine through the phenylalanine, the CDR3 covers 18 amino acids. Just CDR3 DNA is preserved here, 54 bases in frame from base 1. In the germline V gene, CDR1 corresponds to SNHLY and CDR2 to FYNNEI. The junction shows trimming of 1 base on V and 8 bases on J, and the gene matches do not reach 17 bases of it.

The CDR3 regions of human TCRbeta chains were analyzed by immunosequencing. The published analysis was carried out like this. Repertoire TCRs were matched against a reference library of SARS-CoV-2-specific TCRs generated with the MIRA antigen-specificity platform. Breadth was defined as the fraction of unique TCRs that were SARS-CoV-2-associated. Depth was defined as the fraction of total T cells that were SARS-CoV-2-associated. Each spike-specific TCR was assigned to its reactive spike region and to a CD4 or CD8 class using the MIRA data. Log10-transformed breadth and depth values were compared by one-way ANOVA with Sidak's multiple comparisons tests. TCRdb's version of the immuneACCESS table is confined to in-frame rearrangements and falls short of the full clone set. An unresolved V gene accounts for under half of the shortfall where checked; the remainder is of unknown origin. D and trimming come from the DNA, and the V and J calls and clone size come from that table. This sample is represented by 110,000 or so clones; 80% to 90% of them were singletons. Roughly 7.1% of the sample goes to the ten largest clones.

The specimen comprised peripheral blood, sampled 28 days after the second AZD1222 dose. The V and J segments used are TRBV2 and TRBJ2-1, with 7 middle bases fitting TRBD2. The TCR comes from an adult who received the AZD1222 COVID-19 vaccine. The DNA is TGTGCCAGCAGTGAAGGGGTTTCGAGGGAGGGCCCGGGGGATGAGCAGTTCTTC. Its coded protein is CASSEGVSREGPGDEQFF. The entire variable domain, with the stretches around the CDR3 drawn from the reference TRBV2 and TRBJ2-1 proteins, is EPEVTQTPSHQVTQMGQEVILRCVPISNHLYFYWYRQILGQKVEFLVSFYNNEISEKSEIFDDQFSVERPDGSNFTLKIRSTKLEDSAMYFCASSEGVSREGPGDEQFFGPGTRLTVL.